This T cell receptor (beta chain) emerged from a study of identical twins. TCRdb ran MiXCR on the 5' RACE reads and lists one entry per CDR3 protein. Here the sample spans a few hundred thousand distinct CDR3 sequences, approximately 8.8% being singletons. CDR3 length: 14 amino acids. Germline V gene lookup returns CDR1 LGHDT and CDR2 YNNKEL (reference sequence). With 3 bases removed from V and 7 bases from J, the gap between germline ends came to 10 bases. The rearrangement uses TRBV3-1 and TRBJ1-6; D call uncertain. The sequencing input was naive T cells sorted from blood. The sequence was collected from a woman in her forties or fifties in good health. The CDR3 reads CASSQAARNSPLHF. The CDR3 region has the DNA TGTGCCAGCAGCCAGGCTGCCAGGAATTCACCCCTCCACTTT. Combining the CDR3 with reference TRBV3-1 and TRBJ1-6 gives the whole variable domain DTAVSQTPKYLVTQMGNDKSIKCEQNLGHDTMYWYKQDSKKFLKIMFSYNNKELIINETVPNRFSPKSPDKAHLNLHINSLELGDSAVYFCASSQAARNSPLHFGNGTRLTVT.